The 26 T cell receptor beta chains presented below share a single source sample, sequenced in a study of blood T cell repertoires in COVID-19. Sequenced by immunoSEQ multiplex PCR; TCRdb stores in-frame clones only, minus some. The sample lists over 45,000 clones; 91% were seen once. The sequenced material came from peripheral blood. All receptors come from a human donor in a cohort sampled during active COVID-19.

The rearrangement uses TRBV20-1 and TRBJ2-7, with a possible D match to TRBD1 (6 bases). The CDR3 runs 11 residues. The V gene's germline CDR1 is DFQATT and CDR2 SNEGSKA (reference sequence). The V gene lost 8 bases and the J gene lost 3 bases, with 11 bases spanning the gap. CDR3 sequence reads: CSSKQGYEQYF. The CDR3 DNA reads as TGCAGTAGTAAACAGGGCTACGAGCAGTACTTC.

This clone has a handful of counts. Here the CDR3 DNA reads TGTGCCGCAGACAGGGGGGGAACCGGGGAGCTGTTTTTT. This sequence encodes CAADRGGTGELFF. V is TRBV19 and J is TRBJ2-2, with 9 nucleotides matching TRBD1. Germline trimming cut 11 bases from V and 5 bases from J; bases unmatched to any gene: 6. CDR1 is LNHDA, CDR2 SQIVND, per germline (reference sequence). This CDR3 has 13 residues.

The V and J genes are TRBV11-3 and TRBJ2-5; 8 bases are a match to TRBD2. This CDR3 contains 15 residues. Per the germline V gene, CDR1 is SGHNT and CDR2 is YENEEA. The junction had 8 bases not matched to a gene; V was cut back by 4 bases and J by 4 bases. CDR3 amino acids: CASSSRGGGGETQYF. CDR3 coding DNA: TGTGCCAGCAGCTCCCGGGGGGGCGGGGGAGAGACCCAGTACTTC.

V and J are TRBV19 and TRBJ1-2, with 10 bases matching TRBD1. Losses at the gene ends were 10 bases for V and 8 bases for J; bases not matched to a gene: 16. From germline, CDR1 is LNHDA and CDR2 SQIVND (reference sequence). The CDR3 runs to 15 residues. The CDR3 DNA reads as TGTGCCACCCCGTCGGGGACAGGGGCTCTTGAAGGCTACACCTTC. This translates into CATPSGTGALEGYTF.

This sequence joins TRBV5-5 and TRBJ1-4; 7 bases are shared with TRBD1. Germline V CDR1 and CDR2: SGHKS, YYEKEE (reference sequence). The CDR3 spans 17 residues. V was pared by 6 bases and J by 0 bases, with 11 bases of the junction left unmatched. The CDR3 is CASTPGQPSATNEKLFF. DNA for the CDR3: TGTGCCAGCACGCCGGGACAGCCGAGTGCAACTAATGAAAAACTGTTTTTT.

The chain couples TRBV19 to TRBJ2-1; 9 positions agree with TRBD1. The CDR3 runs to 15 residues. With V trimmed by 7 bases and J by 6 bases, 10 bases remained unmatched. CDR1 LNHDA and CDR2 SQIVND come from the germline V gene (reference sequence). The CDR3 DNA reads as TGTGCCAGTACCACGGGACAGGGTCTTTCCAATGAGCAGTTCTTC. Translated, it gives CASTTGQGLSNEQFF.

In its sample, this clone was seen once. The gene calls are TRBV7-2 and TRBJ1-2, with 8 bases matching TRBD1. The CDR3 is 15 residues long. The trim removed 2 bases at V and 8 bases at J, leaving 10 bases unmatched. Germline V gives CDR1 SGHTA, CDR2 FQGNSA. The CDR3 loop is CASSLNPGQGGGYTF. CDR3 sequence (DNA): TGTGCCAGCAGCTTAAACCCAGGACAGGGAGGCGGCTACACCTTC.

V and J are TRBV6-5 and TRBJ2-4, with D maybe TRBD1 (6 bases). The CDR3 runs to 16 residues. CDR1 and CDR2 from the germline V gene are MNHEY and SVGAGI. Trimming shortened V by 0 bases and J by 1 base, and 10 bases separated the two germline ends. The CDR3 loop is CASSYSGAGAKNIQYF. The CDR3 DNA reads TGTGCCAGCAGTTACTCGGGGGCAGGGGCCAAAAACATTCAGTACTTC.

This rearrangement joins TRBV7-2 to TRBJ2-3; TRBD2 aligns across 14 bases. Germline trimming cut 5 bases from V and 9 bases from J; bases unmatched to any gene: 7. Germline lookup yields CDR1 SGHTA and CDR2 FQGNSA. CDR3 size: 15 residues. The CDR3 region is CASSKTSGGAITQYF. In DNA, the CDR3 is TGTGCCAGCAGCAAGACTAGCGGGGGGGCTATCACGCAGTATTTT.

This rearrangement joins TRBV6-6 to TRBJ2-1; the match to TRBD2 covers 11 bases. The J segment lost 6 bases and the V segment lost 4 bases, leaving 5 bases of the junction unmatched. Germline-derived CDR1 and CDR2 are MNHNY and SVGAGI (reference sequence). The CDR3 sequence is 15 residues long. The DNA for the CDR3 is TGTGCCAGCAGTTTAGCGGGGGGGAAGCTCAATGAGCAGTTCTTC. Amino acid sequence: CASSLAGGKLNEQFF.

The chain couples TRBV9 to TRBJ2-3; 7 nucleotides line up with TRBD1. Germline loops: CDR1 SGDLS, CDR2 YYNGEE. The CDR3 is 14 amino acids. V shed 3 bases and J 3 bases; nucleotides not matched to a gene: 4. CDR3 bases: TGTGCCAGCAGCGAGGGACAGCCAACAGATACGCAGTATTTT. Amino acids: CASSEGQPTDTQYF.

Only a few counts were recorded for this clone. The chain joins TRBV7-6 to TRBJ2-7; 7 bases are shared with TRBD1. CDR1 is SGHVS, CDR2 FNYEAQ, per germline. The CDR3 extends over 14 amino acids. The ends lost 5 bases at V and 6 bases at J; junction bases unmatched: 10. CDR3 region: CASSPRTGMAEQYF. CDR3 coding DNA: TGTGCCAGCAGCCCTAGGACAGGCATGGCCGAGCAGTACTTC.

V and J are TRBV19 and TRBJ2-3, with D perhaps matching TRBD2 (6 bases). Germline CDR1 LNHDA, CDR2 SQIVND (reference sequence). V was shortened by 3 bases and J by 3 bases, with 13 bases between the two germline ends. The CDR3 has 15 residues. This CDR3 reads CASSMAGPQTDTQYF. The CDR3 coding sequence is TGTGCCAGTAGTATGGCGGGACCCCAGACAGATACGCAGTATTTT.

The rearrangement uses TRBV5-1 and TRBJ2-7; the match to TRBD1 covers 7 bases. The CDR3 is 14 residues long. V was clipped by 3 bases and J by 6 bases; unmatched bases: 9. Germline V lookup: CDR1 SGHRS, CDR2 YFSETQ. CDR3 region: CASSSGQPTTEQYF. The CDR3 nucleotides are TGCGCCAGCAGCTCGGGACAGCCCACCACCGAGCAGTACTTC.

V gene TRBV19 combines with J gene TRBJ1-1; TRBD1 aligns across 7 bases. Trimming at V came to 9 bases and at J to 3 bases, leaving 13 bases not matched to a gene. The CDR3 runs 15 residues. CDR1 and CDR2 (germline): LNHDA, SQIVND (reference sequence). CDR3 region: CASVEPGQPYTEAFF. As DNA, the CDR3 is TGTGCCAGCGTGGAGCCGGGACAGCCATACACTGAAGCTTTCTTT.

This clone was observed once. CDR3 DNA sequence: TGTGCCAGCTCACCTAACAGGTCTGGGGCCAACGTCCTGACTTTC. Its protein is CASSPNRSGANVLTF. The chain is built from TRBV18 and TRBJ2-6; maybe TRBD1 (5 bases). Per the germline V gene, CDR1 is KGHSH and CDR2 is LQKENI. V shed 3 bases and J shed 1 base, with 7 bases lying between them. The CDR3 consists of 15 residues.

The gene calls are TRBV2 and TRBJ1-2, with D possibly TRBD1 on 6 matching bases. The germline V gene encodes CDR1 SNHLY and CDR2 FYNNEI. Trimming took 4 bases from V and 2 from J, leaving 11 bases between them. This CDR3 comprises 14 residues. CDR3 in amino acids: CASSGYTGNYGYTF. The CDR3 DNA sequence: TGTGCCAGCAGTGGTTACACAGGGAACTATGGCTACACCTTC.

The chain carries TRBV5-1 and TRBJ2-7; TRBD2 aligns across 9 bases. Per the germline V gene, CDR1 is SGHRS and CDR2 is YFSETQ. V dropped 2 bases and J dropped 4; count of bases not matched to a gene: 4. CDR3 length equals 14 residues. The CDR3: CASSFSGSDYEQYF. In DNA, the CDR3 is TGCGCCAGCAGCTTTAGCGGGAGTGATTACGAGCAGTACTTC.

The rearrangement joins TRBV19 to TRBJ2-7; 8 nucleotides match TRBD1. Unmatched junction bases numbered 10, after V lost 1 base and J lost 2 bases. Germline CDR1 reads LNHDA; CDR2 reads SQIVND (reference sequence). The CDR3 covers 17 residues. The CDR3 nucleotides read TGTGCCAGTAGTATAGTAAAGGGACAGGAAATCGCCTACGAGCAGTACTTC. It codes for CASSIVKGQEIAYEQYF.

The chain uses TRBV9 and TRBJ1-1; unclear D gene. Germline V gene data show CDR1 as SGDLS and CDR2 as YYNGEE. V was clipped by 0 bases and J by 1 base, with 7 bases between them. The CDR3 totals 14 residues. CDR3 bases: TGTGCCAGCAGCGTAGTGGCGGCGAACACTGAAGCTTTCTTT. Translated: CASSVVAANTEAFF.

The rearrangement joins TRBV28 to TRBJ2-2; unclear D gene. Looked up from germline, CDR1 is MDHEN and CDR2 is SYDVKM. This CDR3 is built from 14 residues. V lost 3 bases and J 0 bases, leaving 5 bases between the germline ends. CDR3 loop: CASSFLANTGELFF. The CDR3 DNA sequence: TGTGCCAGCAGTTTCCTAGCGAACACCGGGGAGCTGTTTTTT.

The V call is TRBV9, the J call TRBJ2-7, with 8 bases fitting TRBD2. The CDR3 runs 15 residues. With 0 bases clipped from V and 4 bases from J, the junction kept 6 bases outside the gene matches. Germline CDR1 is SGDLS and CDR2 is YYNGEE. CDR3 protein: CASSVDPSGGYEQYF. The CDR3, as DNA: TGTGCCAGCAGCGTAGACCCCAGCGGGGGTTACGAGCAGTACTTC.

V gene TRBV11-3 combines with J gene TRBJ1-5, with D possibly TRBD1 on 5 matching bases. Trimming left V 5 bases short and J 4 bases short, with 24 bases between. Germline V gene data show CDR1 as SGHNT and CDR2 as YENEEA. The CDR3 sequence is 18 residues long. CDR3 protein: CASSPKGRMKAINQPQHF. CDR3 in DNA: TGTGCCAGCAGCCCTAAGGGGAGGATGAAGGCTATTAATCAGCCCCAGCATTTT.

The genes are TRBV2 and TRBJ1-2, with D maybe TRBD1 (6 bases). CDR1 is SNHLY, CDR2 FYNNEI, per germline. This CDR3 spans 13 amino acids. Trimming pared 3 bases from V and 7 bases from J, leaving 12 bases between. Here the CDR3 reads CASSDQGYGGYTF. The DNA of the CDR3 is TGTGCCAGCAGTGACCAGGGGTACGGTGGCTACACCTTC.

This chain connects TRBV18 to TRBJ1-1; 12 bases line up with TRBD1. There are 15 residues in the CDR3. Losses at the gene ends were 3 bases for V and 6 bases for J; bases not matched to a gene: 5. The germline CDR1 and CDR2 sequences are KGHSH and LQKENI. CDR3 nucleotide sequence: TGTGCCAGCTCACCGGGGACAGGGGGCGTCGCTGAAGCTTTCTTT. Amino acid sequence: CASSPGTGGVAEAFF.

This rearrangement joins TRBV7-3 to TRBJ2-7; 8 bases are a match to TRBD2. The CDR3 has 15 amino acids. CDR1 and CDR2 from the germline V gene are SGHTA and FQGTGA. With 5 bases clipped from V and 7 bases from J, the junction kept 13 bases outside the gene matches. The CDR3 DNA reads TGTGCCAGCAGCAGTGGACTAGCTCCCCCTGGGGAGCAGTACTTC. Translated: CASSSGLAPPGEQYF.